The present entry profiles one TCR beta chain with its context. The antigen is unknown. The data belong to a study of T cell responses to AZD1222 COVID-19 vaccine. Study observations and caveats: Baseline seropositivity occurred in only a handful of AZD1222 recipients. Spike as a whole was targeted by vaccine-associated CD4 TCRs, dominant at 160-218 and 743-854.

Libraries were prepared by immunoSEQ multiplex PCR; TCRdb keeps only in-frame clonotypes and omits some of them. The table shows 120,000 to 150,000 clones, with about 92% occurring only once. Trimming took off 5 bases at V and 5 bases at J, with 6 bases between the two ends. The V gene's germline CDR1 is LNHDA and CDR2 SQIVND (reference sequence). The CDR3 length is 11 residues. V usage is TRBV19 and J usage is TRBJ1-1; the D is unclear. Sequences were derived from peripheral blood, sampled on day 0 of AZD1222 vaccination. The TCR was taken from an adult in good health. The CDR3 region is CASSYWTEAFF. CDR3 DNA: TGTGCCAGTAGTTATTGGACTGAAGCTTTCTTT.